This TCR beta chain was sequenced in a study of blood T cells in healthy people across ages. Trimming cost V 4 bases and J 9 bases; bases outside gene matches: 6. In germline, CDR1 is SGHRS, CDR2 YFSETQ. The CDR3 contains 13 residues. A second about 7 to 11 cycle PCR used barcoded and J-beta primers. MiXCR was run by TCRdb on the 5' RACE reads, yielding one entry per CDR3 protein. The sample yields about 930,000 distinct CDR3 sequences, about 28% seen once. The same sample was also studied in work on T cells of mothers and their children.

V is TRBV5-1 and J is TRBJ2-1, with 8 bases identical to TRBD1. Material: blood. The origin of this receptor is a middle-aged woman in good health. The CDR3 nucleotides read TGCGCCAGCAGCCCACAGGGGGACGGTGAGCAGTTCTTC. It codes for CASSPQGDGEQFF. Complete variable domain (other parts from reference TRBV5-1 and TRBJ2-1): KAGVTQTPRYLIKTRGQQVTLSCSPISGHRSVSWYQQTPGQGLQFLFEYFSETQRNKGNFPGRFSGRQFSNSRSEMNVSTLELGDSALYLCASSPQGDGEQFFGPGTRLTVL.